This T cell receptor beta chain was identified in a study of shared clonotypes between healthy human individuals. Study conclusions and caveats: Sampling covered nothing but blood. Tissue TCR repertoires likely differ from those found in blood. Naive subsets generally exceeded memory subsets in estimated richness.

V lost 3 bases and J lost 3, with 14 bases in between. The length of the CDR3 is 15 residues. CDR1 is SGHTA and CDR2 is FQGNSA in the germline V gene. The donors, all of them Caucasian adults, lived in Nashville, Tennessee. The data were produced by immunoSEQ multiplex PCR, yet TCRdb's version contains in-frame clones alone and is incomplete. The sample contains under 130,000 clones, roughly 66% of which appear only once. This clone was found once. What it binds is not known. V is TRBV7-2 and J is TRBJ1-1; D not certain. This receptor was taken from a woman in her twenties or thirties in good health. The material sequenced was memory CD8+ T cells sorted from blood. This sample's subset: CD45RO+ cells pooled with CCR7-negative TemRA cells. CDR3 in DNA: TGTGCCAGCAGCTTCGTCGTGTGGGAGGACACTGAAGCTTTCTTT. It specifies CASSFVVWEDTEAFF. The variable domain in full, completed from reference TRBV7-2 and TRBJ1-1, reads GAGVSQSPSNKVTEKGKDVELRCDPISGHTALYWYRQSLGQGLEFLIYFQGNSAPDKSGLPSDRFSAERTGGSVSTLTIQRTQQEDSAVYLCASSFVVWEDTEAFFGQGTRLTVV.